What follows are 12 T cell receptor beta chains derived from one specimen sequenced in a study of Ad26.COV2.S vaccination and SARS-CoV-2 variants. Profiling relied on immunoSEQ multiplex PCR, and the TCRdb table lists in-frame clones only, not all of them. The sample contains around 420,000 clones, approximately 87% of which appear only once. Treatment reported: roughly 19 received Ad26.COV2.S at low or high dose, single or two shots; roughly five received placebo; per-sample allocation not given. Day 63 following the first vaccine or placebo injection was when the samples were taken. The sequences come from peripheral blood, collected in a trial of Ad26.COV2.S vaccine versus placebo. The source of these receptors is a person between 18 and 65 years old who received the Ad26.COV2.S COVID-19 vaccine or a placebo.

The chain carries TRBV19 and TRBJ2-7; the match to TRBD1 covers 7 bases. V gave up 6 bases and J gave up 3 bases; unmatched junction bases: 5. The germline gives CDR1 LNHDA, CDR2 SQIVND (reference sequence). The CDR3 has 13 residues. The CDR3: CASSYRDSYEQYF. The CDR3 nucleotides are TGTGCCAGTAGCTACCGGGACAGCTACGAGCAGTACTTC.

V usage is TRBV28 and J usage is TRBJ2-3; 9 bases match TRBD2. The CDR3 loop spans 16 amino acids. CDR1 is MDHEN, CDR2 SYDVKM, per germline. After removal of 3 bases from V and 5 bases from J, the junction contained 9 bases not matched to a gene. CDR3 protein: CASSFRSSGDVDTQYF. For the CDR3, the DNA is TGTGCCAGCAGTTTTAGGTCTAGCGGGGATGTAGATACGCAGTATTTT.

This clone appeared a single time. CDR3 bases: TGTGCCAGCAGCTTTGCTGGGCAATGTACGCAGTATTTT. Its protein is CASSFAGQCTQYF. The chain recombines TRBV12-1 with TRBJ2-3; the D call TRBD1 from the table was never checked on the DNA. TRBV12-1 is a documented pseudogene. The CDR3 length is 13 residues.

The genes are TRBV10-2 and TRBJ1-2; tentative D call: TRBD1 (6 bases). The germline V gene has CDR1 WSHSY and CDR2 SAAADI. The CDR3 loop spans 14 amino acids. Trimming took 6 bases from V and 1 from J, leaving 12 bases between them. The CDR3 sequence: CASRTGTLNYGYTF. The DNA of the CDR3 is TGCGCCAGCAGAACAGGGACTCTTAACTATGGCTACACCTTC.

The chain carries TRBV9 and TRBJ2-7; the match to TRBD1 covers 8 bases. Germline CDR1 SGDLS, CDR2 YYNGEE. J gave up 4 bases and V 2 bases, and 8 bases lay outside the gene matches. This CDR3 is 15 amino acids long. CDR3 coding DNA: TGTGCCAGCAGCGTCGGACAGGGCCTGCTTTACGAGCAGTACTTC. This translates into CASSVGQGLLYEQYF. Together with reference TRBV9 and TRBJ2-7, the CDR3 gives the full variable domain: DSGVTQTPKHLITATGQRVTLRCSPRSGDLSVYWYQQSLDQGLQFLIQYYNGEERAKGNILERFSAQQFPDLHSELNLSSLELGDSALYFCASSVGQGLLYEQYFGPGTRLTVT.

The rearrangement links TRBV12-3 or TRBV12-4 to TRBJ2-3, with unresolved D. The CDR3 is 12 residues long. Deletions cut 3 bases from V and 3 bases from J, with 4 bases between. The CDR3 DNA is TGTGCCAGCAGTTTCCATACAGATACGCAGTATTTT. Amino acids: CASSFHTDTQYF.

The CDR3: CASSLSGRWGEAFF. The CDR3, as DNA: TGTGCCAGCAGTTTATCAGGCAGGTGGGGTGAAGCTTTCTTT. The rearrangement joins TRBV27 to TRBJ1-1; no firm D call. Per the germline V gene, CDR1 is MNHEY and CDR2 is SMNVEV (reference sequence). The CDR3 contains 14 residues. V shed 0 bases and J shed 7 bases, with 12 bases lying between them.

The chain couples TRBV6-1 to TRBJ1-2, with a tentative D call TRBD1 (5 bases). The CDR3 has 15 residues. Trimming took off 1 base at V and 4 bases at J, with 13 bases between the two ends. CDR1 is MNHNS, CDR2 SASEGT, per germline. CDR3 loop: CASSEVWTTTYGYTF. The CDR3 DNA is TGTGCCAGCAGTGAAGTTTGGACAACTACCTATGGCTACACCTTC.

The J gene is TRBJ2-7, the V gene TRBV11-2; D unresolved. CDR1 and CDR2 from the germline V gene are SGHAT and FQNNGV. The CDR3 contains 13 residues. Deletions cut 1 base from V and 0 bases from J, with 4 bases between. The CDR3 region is CASSLGSSYEQYF. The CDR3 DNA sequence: TGTGCCAGCAGCTTAGGGTCCTCCTACGAGCAGTACTTC.

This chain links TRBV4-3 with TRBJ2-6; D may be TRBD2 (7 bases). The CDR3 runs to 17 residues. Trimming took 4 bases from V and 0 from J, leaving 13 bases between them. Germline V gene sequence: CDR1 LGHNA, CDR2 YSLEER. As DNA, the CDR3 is TGCGCCAGCAGCCCGAGGGGGGGAAACTCTGGGGCCAACGTCCTGACTTTC. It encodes CASSPRGGNSGANVLTF.

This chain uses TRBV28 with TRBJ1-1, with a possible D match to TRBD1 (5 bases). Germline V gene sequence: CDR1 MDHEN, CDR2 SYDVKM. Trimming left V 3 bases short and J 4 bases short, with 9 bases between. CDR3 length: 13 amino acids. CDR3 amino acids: CASSFGAGTEAFF. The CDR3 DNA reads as TGTGCCAGCAGTTTCGGGGCGGGCACTGAAGCTTTCTTT.

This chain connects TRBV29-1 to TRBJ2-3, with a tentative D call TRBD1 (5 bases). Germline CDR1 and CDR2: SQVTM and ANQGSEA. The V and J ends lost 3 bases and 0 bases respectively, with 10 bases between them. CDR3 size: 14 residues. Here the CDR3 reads CSVDRETSTDTQYF. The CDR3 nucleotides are TGCAGCGTTGACAGGGAAACTAGCACAGATACGCAGTATTTT.